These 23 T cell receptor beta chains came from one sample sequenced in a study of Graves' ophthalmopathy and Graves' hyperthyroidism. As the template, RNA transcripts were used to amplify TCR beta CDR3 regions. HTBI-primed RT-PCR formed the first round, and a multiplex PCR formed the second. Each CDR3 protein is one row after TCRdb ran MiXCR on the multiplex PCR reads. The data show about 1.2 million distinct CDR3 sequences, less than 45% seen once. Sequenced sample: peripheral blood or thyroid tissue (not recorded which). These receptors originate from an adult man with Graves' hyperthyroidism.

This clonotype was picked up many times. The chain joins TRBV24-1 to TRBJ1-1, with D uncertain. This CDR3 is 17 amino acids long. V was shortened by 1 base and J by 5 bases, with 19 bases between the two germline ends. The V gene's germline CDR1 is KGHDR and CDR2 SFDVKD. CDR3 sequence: CATSDFPTYLLGTEAFF. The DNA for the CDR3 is TGTGCCACCAGTGATTTTCCCACGTATCTTTTAGGGACTGAAGCTTTCTTT.

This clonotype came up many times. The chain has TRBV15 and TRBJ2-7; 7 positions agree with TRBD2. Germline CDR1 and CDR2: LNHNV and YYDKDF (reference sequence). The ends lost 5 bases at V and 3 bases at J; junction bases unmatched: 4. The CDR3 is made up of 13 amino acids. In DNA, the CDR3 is TGTGCCACCAGCGTCCAGCGGGACTACGAGCAGTACTTC. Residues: CATSVQRDYEQYF.

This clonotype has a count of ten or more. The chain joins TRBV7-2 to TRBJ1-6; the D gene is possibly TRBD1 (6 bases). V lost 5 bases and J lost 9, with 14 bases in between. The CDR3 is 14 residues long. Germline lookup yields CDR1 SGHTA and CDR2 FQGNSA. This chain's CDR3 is CASSLDSAVSPLHF. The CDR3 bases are TGTGCCAGCAGCCTGGACAGCGCGGTTTCACCCCTCCACTTT.

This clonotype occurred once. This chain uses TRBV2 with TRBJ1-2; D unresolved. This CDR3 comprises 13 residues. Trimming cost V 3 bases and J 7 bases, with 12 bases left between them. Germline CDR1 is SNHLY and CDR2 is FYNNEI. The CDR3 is CASSESLGRGYTF. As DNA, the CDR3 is TGTGCCAGCAGTGAGTCCCTGGGTCGTGGCTACACCTTC. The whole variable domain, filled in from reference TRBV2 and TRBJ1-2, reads EPEVTQTPSHQVTQMGQEVILRCVPISNHLYFYWYRQILGQKVEFLVSFYNNEISEKSEIFDDQFSVERPDGSNFTLKIRSTKLEDSAMYFCASSESLGRGYTFGSGTRLTVV.

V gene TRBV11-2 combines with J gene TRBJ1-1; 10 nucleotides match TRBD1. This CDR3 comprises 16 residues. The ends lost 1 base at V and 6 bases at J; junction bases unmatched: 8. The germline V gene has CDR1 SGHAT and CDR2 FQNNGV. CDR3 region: CASSLVRQGARSEAFF. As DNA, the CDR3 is TGTGCCAGCAGCTTAGTCCGACAGGGGGCTAGGTCTGAAGCTTTCTTT. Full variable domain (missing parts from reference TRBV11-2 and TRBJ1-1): EAGVAQSPRYKIIEKRQSVAFWCNPISGHATLYWYQQILGQGPKLLIQFQNNGVVDDSQLPKDRFSAERLKGVDSTLKIQPAKLEDSAVYLCASSLVRQGARSEAFFGQGTRLTVV.

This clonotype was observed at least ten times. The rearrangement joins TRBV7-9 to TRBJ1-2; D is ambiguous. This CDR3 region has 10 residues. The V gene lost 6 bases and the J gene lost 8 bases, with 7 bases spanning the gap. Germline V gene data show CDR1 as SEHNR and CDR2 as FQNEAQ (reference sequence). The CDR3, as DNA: TGTGCCAGCAGTATCGACGGCTACACCTTC. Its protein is CASSIDGYTF.

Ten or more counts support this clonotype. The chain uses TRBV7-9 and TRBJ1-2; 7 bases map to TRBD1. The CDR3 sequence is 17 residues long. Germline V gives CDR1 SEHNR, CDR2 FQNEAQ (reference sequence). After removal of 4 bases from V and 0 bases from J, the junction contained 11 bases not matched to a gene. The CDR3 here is CASSSDRVRRANYGYTF. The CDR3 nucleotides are TGTGCCAGCAGCTCAGACAGGGTTCGAAGAGCTAACTATGGCTACACCTTC.

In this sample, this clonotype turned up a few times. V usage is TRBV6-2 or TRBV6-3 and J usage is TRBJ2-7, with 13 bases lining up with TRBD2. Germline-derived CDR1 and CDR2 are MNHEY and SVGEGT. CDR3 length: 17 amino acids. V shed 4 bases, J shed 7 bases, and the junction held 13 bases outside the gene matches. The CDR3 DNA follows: TGTGCCAGCAGTTCGCTCTCCCGGACTAGCGGGAGTGTGGAGCAGTACTTC. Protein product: CASSSLSRTSGSVEQYF.

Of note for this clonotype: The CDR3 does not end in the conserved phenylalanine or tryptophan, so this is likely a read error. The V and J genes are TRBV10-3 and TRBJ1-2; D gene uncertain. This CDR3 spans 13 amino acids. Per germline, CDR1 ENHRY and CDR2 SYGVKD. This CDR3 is CASSQAPYPGYTL. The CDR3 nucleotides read TGTGCCAGCAGTCAGGCCCCGTATCCTGGCTACACCCTC.

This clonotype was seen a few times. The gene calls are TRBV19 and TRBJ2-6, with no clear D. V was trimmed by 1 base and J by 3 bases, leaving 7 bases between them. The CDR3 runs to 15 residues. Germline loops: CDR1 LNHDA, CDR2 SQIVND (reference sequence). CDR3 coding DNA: TGTGCCAGTAGTATAGGGGCCCATGGGGCCAACGTCCTGACTTTC. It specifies CASSIGAHGANVLTF.

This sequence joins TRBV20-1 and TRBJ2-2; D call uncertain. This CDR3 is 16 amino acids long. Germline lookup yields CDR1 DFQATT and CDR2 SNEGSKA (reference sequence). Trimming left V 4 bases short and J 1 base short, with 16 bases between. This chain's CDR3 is CSATSFGQKNTGELFF. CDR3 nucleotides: TGCAGTGCTACCTCCTTTGGGCAGAAGAACACCGGGGAGCTGTTTTTT.

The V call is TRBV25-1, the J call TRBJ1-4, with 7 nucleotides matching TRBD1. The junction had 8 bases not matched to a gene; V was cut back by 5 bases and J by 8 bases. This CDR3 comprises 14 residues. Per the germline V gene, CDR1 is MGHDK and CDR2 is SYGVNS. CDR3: CASSNRGFREKLFF. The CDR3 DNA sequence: TGTGCCAGCAGTAACAGGGGTTTTCGAGAAAAACTGTTTTTT. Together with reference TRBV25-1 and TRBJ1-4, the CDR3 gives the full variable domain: EADIYQTPRYLVIGTGKKITLECSQTMGHDKMYWYQQDPGMELHLIHYSYGVNSTEKGDLSSESTVSRIRTEHFPLTLESARPSHTSQYLCASSNRGFREKLFFGSGTQLSVL.

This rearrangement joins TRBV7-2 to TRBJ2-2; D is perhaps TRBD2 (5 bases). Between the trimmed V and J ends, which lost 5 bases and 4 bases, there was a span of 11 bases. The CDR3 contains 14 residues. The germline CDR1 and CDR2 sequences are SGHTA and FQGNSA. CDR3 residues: CASSTRFSTGELFF. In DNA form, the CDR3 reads TGTGCCAGCAGCACTAGATTCAGCACCGGGGAGCTGTTTTTT.

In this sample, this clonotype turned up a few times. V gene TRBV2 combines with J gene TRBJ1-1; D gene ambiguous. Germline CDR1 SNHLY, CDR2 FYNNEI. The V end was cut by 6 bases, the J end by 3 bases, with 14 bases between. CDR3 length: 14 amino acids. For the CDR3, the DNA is TGTGCCAGCAGGCGCGCCTACATGGACACTGAAGCTTTCTTT. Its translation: CASRRAYMDTEAFF.

The CDR3 nucleotides are TGCGCCAGCAGCACAGCGGGAGAGGTCGGGGAGCTGTTTTTT. Translating it yields CASSTAGEVGELFF. The chain links TRBV5-1 to TRBJ2-2, with 8 bases lining up with TRBD2. The length of the CDR3 is 14 residues. Germline-derived CDR1 and CDR2 are SGHRS and YFSETQ. V was clipped by 4 bases and J by 7 bases; unmatched bases: 6.

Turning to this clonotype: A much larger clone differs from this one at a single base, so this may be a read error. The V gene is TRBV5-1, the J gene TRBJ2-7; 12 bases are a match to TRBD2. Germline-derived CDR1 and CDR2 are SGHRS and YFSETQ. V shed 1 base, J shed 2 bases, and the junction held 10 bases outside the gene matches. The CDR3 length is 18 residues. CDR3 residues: CASSLTGLAGIATYEQYF. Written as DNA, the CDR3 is TGCGCCAGCAGCTTGACGGGACTAGCGGGCATTGCAACCTACGAGCAGTACTTC.

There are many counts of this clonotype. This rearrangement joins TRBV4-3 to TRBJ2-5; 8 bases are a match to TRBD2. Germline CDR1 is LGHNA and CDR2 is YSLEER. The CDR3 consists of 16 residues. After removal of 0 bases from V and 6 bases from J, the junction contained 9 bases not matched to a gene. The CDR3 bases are TGCGCCAGCAGCCAAGATCTGAGCGGGGGATGGAAGACCCAGTACTTC. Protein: CASSQDLSGGWKTQYF.

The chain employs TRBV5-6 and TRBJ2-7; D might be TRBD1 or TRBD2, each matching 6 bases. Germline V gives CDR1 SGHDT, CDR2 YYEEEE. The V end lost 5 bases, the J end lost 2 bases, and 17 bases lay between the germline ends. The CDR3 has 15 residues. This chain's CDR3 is CASSFLTGATYEQYF. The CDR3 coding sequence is TGTGCCAGCAGTTTCCTTACGGGGGCAACCTACGAGCAGTACTTC.

This CDR3 is CSAKGQQTNYGYTF. The CDR3 DNA reads as TGCAGTGCAAAGGGACAGCAAACAAACTATGGCTACACCTTC. The chain is built from TRBV20-1 and TRBJ1-2; 7 nucleotides align to TRBD1. Germline CDR1 reads DFQATT; CDR2 reads SNEGSKA (reference sequence). This CDR3 comprises 14 residues. V lost 6 bases, J lost 2 bases, and 9 bases stayed unmatched.

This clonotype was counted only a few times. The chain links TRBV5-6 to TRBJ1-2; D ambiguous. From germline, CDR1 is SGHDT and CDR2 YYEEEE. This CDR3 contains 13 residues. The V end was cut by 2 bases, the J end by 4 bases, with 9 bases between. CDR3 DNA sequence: TGTGCCAGCAGCTTTTACGGGAGCTATGGCTACACCTTC. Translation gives CASSFYGSYGYTF.

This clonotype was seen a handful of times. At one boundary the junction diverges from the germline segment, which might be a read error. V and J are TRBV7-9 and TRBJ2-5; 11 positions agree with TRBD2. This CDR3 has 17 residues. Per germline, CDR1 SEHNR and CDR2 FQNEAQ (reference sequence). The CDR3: CASSQGFSGGAWETQYF. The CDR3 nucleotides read TGCGCCAGCAGCCAGGGCTTTAGCGGGGGGGCCTGGGAGACCCAGTACTTC.

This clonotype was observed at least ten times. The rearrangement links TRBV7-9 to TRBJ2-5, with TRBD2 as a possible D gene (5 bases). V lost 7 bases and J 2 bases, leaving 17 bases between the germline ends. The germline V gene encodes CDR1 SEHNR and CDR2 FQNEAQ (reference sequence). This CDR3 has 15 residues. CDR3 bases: TGTGCCAGCAATCAAGACGGAAGACTACAAGAGACCCAGTACTTC. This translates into CASNQDGRLQETQYF.

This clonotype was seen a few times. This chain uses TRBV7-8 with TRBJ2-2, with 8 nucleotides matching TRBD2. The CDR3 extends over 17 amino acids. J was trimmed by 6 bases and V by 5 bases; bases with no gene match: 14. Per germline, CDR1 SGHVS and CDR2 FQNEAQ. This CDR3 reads CASSLSGSALSAGELFF. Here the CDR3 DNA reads TGTGCCAGCAGCCTCAGCGGGAGCGCCCTTAGCGCCGGGGAGCTGTTTTTT.